This record looks at one T cell receptor (beta chain) sequence and its context. Its antigen is as yet unknown. The CDR3 is made up of 15 amino acids. Looked up from germline, CDR1 is SGHNT and CDR2 is YYREEE (reference sequence). Trimming left V 2 bases short and J 0 bases short, with 10 bases between. The record originates from a study of cytomegalovirus exposure and HLA in healthy donors. Study-wide results and caveats: CMV serostatus stood as the only immune exposure information on hand.

In the PCR, 60 Vbeta and 13 Jbeta primers were used. Using immunoSEQ multiplex PCR, the repertoire was profiled, and TCRdb retains in-frame clones only, with some absent. This table has about 150,000 clones, about 85% appearing once. Sequenced: PBMCs. The clonotype comes from a man aged 25 to 40 in good health and CMV-seropositive. The J gene is TRBJ2-3, the V gene TRBV5-4; a weak D match, TRBD2 (5 bases). The chain's CDR3 is CASSLSSASTDTQYF. CDR3 bases: TGTGCCAGCAGCTTAAGTAGCGCTAGCACAGATACGCAGTATTTT.